This TCR beta chain was obtained from a study of blood T cells in healthy people across ages. There are a few counts of this clonotype. It was with a sample-barcoded 5' primer and a J-beta primer mix that a second PCR of roughly 6 to 12 cycles was run. TCRdb used MiXCR to reprocess the 5' RACE reads, holding one entry per CDR3 protein. Here the sample spans 1,500,000 or so distinct CDR3 sequences, about 45% being singletons. Germline CDR1 and CDR2: SGHTA and FQGNSA. CDR3 size: 16 residues. Losses at the gene ends were 1 base for V and 4 bases for J; bases not matched to a gene: 4. The chain has TRBV7-2 and TRBJ2-3, with 11 bases that match TRBD2. This sequence was found in a woman under 30 in good health. Source material: blood. CDR3 DNA: TGTGCCAGCAGCTTAGTAGCGGGGGGGAATCCAGATACGCAGTATTTT. The encoded protein is CASSLVAGGNPDTQYF.